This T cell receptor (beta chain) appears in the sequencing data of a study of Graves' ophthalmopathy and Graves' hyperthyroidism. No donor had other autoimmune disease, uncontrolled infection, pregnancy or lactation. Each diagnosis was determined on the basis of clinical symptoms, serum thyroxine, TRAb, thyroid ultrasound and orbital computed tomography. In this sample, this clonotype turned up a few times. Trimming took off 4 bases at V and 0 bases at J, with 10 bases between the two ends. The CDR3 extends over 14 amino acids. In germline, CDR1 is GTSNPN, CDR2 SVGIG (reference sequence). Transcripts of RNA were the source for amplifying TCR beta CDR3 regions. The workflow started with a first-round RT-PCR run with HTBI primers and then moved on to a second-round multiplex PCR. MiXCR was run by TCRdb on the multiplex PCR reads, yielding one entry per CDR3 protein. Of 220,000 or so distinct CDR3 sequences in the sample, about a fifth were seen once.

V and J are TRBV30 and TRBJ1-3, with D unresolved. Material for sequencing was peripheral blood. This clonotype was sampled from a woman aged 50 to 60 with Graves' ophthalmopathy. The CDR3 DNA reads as TGTGCCTGGAACCGACGTAACTCTGGAAACACCATATATTTT. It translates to CAWNRRNSGNTIYF.